This T cell receptor beta chain comes out of a study of cytomegalovirus exposure and HLA in healthy donors. Study-wide points: The authors judged a highly shared variant cluster likely a sequencing artifact. Cytomegalovirus-associated status was assigned to about 150 TCR beta chains.

The PCR made use of 60 Vbeta and 13 Jbeta primers. As processed by the authors: In a later analysis, the count reached approximately 80 million unique TCR beta chains, with 10 million to 14 million shared. Profiled with immunoSEQ multiplex PCR; TCRdb holds only in-frame clones, not every one. Clonal size and the V and J genes are those of that table, whereas D and trimming came from the DNA. The sample consists of approximately 140,000 clones, approximately 79% of them appearing once. The germline gives CDR1 SGDLS, CDR2 YYNGEE. The CDR3 spans 17 residues. Trimming shortened V by 7 bases and J by 0 bases, and 17 bases separated the two germline ends. Remarks on this clone: Its antigen is not known.

The receptor's source is a young man in good health and CMV-seronegative. The rearrangement joins TRBV9 to TRBJ2-6; unclear D gene. The source material was PBMCs. The CDR3 nucleotides read TGTGCCAGCGGAGACCCACGAGCAAGCTCTGGGGCCAACGTCCTGACTTTC. This codes for CASGDPRASSGANVLTF.